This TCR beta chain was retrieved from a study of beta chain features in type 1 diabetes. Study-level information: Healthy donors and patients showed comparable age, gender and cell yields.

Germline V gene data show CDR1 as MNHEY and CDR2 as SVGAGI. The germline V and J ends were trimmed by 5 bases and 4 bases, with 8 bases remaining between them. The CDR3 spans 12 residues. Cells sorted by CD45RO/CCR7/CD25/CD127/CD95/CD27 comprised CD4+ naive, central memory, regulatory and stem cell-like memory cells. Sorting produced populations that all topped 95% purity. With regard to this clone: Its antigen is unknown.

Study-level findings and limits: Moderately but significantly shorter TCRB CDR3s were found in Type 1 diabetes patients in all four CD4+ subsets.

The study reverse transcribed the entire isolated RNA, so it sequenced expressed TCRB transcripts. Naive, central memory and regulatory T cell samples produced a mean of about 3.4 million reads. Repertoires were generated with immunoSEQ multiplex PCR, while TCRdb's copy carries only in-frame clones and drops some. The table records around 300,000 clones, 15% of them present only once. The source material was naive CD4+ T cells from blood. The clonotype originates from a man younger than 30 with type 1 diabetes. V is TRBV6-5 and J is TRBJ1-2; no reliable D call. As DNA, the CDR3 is TGTGCCAGCAGTGACGGGAGCTATGGCTACACCTTC. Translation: CASSDGSYGYTF.